These 6 T cell receptor beta chains were sequenced from one sample in a study of T cell responses to AZD1222 COVID-19 vaccine. Using immunoSEQ multiplex PCR, the repertoire was profiled, and TCRdb retains in-frame clones only, with some absent. Found here are 200,000 to 250,000 clones, about 93% of them singletons; the top ten hold about 1%. The sample in question was peripheral blood, obtained on day 0 of MenACWY control vaccination. The receptors here all came from an adult in good health.

The genes are TRBV7-2 and TRBJ2-2, with TRBD2 matching over 14 bases. The germline V gene encodes CDR1 SGHTA and CDR2 FQGNSA. The CDR3 extends over 19 amino acids. The ends lost 5 bases at V and 0 bases at J; junction bases unmatched: 8. CDR3: CASSPRLAGGPANTGELFF. CDR3 coding DNA: TGTGCCAGCAGCCCCCGACTAGCGGGGGGGCCTGCGAACACCGGGGAGCTGTTTTTT.

The rearrangement joins TRBV27 to TRBJ1-1; 11 positions agree with TRBD1. Germline V gives CDR1 MNHEY, CDR2 SMNVEV (reference sequence). The CDR3 runs 17 residues. J gave up 1 base and V 5 bases, and 9 bases lay outside the gene matches. CDR3 in DNA: TGTGCCAGCAGTCCCGGACAGGGGGCGATCCAGAACACTGAAGCTTTCTTT. As protein: CASSPGQGAIQNTEAFF.

This sequence joins TRBV7-9 and TRBJ1-2, with TRBD1 as a possible D gene (5 bases). There are 16 residues in the CDR3. V lost 0 bases and J 0 bases, leaving 11 bases between the germline ends. Germline V lookup: CDR1 SEHNR, CDR2 FQNEAQ (reference sequence). CDR3 sequence: CASSLAGAGANYGYTF. CDR3 sequence (DNA): TGTGCCAGCAGCTTAGCCGGGGCAGGAGCTAACTATGGCTACACCTTC.

This sequence joins TRBV6-2 or TRBV6-3 and TRBJ2-1, with TRBD1 identical over 9 bases. Germline CDR1 MNHEY, CDR2 SVGEGT. V shed 6 bases, J shed 4 bases, and the junction held 7 bases outside the gene matches. This CDR3 has 15 amino acids. In DNA, the CDR3 is TGTGCCAGCAGCATCGACAGGGGGACGTACAATGAGCAGTTCTTC. Protein: CASSIDRGTYNEQFF.

The chain combines TRBV15 with TRBJ2-7, with 7 positions matching TRBD1. CDR3 length equals 15 residues. With 4 bases clipped from V and 6 bases from J, the junction kept 12 bases outside the gene matches. The V gene's germline CDR1 is LNHNV and CDR2 YYDKDF (reference sequence). The CDR3 loop is CATSKGQGVRGEQYF. For the CDR3, the DNA is TGTGCCACCAGCAAGGGGCAGGGGGTAAGAGGCGAGCAGTACTTC.

The J gene is TRBJ1-6, the V gene TRBV28; D might be TRBD1 (6 bases). This CDR3 region has 15 residues. Trimming stripped 5 bases from V and 7 bases from J, with 15 bases between. Germline lookup yields CDR1 MDHEN and CDR2 SYDVKM. This chain's CDR3 is CASSPWEGGNSPLHF. Here the CDR3 DNA reads TGTGCCAGCAGTCCCTGGGAGGGGGGGAATTCACCCCTCCACTTT.